This T cell receptor beta chain was sequenced during a study of cytomegalovirus exposure and HLA in healthy donors. Study outcomes and limitations: The study recorded fewer than 200 TCR beta chains that were cytomegalovirus-associated.

Germline lookup yields CDR1 KGHSH and CDR2 LQKENI. Trimming pared 4 bases from V and 2 bases from J, leaving 8 bases between. The CDR3 loop spans 13 amino acids. The PCR employed 60 Vbeta primers together with 13 Jbeta primers. Original processing notes: Later analysis identified approximately 80 million unique TCR beta chains, around 10 million shared. Profiled with immunoSEQ multiplex PCR; TCRdb holds only in-frame clones, not every one. V and J calls and clone size come straight from that table; D and trimming were deduced from the DNA. The table records about 110,000 clones, 65% to 85% of them present only once. With respect to this clone: The antigen is not known.

This chain joins TRBV18 and TRBJ2-5; maybe TRBD2 (5 bases). The TCR was taken from a man between 25 and 39 years old in good health and CMV-seronegative. The sample comprised PBMCs. This CDR3 reads CASSRTRQETQYF. The CDR3, as DNA: TGTGCCAGCTCACGGACTCGTCAAGAGACCCAGTACTTC.